This T cell receptor (beta chain) was observed in a study of blood T cell repertoires in COVID-19. At the level of the study: From the United States, Italy and Spain came samples of acute and convalescent COVID-19. In each case, the material was cDNA or gDNA derived from T cells, B-cell-depleted T cells, or PBMCs.

In the authors' methods: Counts of nucleated cells, estimated from reference gene primer amplification, were obtained. The assay was immunoSEQ multiplex PCR, and TCRdb's table has in-frame clones only and misses some. Clone size and the V and J calls come from that table; the DNA yielded D and trimming. The sample records 150,000 to 200,000 clones, more than 85% being singletons. V gave up 6 bases and J gave up 1 base, with 6 bases separating them. This CDR3 has 11 amino acids. Germline CDR1 and CDR2: SQVTM and ANQGSEA. This clonotype was sampled from a man in his fifties with acute or convalescent COVID-19. The chain couples TRBV29-1 to TRBJ1-1, with D hard to call. Sequencing was performed on peripheral blood. CDR3 in DNA: TGCAGCGTCACAGCGAACACTGAAGCTTTCTTT. Translating it yields CSVTANTEAFF.